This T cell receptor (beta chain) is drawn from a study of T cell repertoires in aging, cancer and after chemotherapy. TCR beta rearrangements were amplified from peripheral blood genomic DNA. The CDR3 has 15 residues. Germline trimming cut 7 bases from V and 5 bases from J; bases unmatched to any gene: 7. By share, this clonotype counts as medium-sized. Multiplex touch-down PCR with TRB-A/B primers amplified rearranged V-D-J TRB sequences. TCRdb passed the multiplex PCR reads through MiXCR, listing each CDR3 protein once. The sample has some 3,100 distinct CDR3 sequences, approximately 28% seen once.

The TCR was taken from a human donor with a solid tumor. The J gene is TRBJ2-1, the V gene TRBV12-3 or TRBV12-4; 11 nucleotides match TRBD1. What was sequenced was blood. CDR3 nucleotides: TGTGCCAGCAATCCTGGACAGGGGGCCAACAATGAGCAGTTCTTC. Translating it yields CASNPGQGANNEQFF.